This T cell receptor (beta chain) was observed in a study of shared clonotypes between healthy human individuals. A remark on this clone: Its specificity is unknown.

Broader study findings: Sampling used blood alone; tissue repertoires probably differ. The small donor group covered limited genetic and exposure diversity.

300 ng DNA, roughly 30,000 T cell genomes, went into unsorted PBMC replicate PCRs. The table came from immunoSEQ multiplex PCR; TCRdb's copy has only in-frame clones and leaves some out. The sample lists 550,000 to 600,000 clones, roughly 72% occurring once. CDR1 PRHDT and CDR2 FYEKMQ come from the germline V gene (reference sequence). V lost 4 bases, J lost 8 bases, and 8 bases stayed unmatched. The CDR3 has 14 residues. With unsorted samples, genomic DNA was obtained from approximately 96 million PBMCs. This clonotype was obtained from a woman aged 40-49 years in good health. Some clones in this sample may be carry-over from other donors' samples. The chain combines TRBV13 with TRBJ2-1, with 7 bases that match TRBD1. Sequencing used PBMCs. The CDR3 protein is CASSYRQGNYEQFF. The DNA for the CDR3 is TGTGCCAGCAGCTATCGACAGGGAAATTATGAGCAGTTCTTC.